A few counts support the clone carrying this T cell receptor (beta chain). Its antigen is as yet unknown. This sample was taken from a study of T cells in Graves' hyperthyroidism and ophthalmopathy. Study-wide results and limits: Ophthalmopathy was separated from stable hyperthyroidism by a 13 V-J model.

The germline gives CDR1 GTSNPN, CDR2 SVGIG (reference sequence). Trimming at V came to 4 bases and at J to 0 bases, leaving 10 bases not matched to a gene. The CDR3 covers 18 residues. RNA transcripts served as the template for amplifying TCR beta CDR3 regions. The TCR CDR3 first-round RT-PCR relied on the HTBI primer set. MiXCR was run by TCRdb on the multiplex PCR reads, yielding one entry per CDR3 protein. The sample carries around 300,000 distinct CDR3 sequences, roughly 20% recorded once. Exclusion of patients followed from uncontrolled infection, other autoimmune disease, pregnancy or lactation.

This TCR came from a young man with Graves' ophthalmopathy. The chain combines TRBV30 with TRBJ2-1; 12 nucleotides match TRBD2. Sequencing used blood. The CDR3 DNA reads as TGTGCCTGGACCAGACTAGCGGGAGTAGGGGGCTCCTACAATGAGCAGTTCTTC. This codes for CAWTRLAGVGGSYNEQFF. Full variable domain (missing parts from reference TRBV30 and TRBJ2-1): SQTIHQWPATLVQPVGSPLSLECTVEGTSNPNLYWYRQAAGRGLQLLFYSVGIGQISSEVPQNLSASRPQDRQFILSSKKLLLSDSGFYLCAWTRLAGVGGSYNEQFFGPGTRLTVL.